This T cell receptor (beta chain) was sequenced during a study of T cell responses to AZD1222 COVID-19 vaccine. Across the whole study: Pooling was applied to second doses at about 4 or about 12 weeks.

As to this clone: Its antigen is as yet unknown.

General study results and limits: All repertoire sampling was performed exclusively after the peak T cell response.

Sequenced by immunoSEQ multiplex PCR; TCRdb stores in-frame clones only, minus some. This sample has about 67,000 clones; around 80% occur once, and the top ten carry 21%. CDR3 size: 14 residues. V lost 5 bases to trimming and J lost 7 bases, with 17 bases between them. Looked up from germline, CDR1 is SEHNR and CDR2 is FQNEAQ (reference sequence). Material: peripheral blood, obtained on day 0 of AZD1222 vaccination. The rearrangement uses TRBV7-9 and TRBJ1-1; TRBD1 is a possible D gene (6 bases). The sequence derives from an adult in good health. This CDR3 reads CASSPLRGDGEAFF. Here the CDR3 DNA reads TGTGCCAGCAGCCCTCTTAGGGGGGATGGTGAAGCTTTCTTT.